This is a list of T cell receptor beta chains from one sample in a study of cytomegalovirus exposure and HLA in healthy donors. The repertoire was sequenced with immunoSEQ multiplex PCR; TCRdb's copy has only in-frame clones and lacks some. The table lists 95,000 to 150,000 clones, over 80% of them singletons, with approximately 2.1% in the top ten. The sample comprised PBMCs. The receptors were sampled from a young man in good health and CMV-seronegative. CDR3s include the opening cysteine and the closing phenylalanine or tryptophan. Clone size is not always given. Where it is, it says once, few, many or a class for expanded clones.

TRBJ1-4 once TRBV30 CAWSLRDRPEKLFF
TRBJ1-2 NA TRBV9 CASTPGRVGQDYGYTF
NA once TRBV5-1 CASSLGDSTYEQYF
TRBJ2-7 NA TRBV15 CATSRGQGDAYEQYF
TRBJ2-3 NA TRBV29-1 CSVEVTASTDTQYF
TRBJ2-7 NA TRBV7-8 CASSLRSGGLPEQYF
TRBJ1-5 NA TRBV5-6 CASSSQALPQHF
TRBJ1-6 NA TRBV6-5 CASKQGYNSPLHF
TRBJ1-5 NA TRBV28 CASSWTRGSNQPQHF
TRBJ2-4 few TRBV11-2 CASSLGGAGGLQRGSQYF
TRBJ1-4 NA TRBV27 CASSLRTGRNEKLFF
TRBJ2-1 NA TRBV5-5 CASSFSGSMNEQFF
TRBJ1-3 NA TRBV9 CASSVEGQTGNTIYF
TRBJ1-2 NA TRBV5-8 CASSLGQGLRGYTF
TRBJ1-2 NA TRBV5-1 CASSLGRPGQPNYGYTF
TRBJ2-2 NA TRBV5-1 CASRALANTGELFF
TRBJ1-1 few TRBV6-1 CASSENSLGNRGRGRTEAFF
TRBJ2-6 NA TRBV5-1 CASTSGAGANVLTF
TRBJ1-5 few TRBV6-1 CASSGDSLYNQPQHF
TRBJ2-2 NA TRBV5-6 CASSPPSGGYGELFF
TRBJ2-7 NA TRBV27 CASSFLGGQGVHEQYF
TRBJ2-2 few TRBV7-2 CASSPSGGNTGELFF
TRBJ2-2 NA TRBV25-1 CASRSGDYGGDGELFF
TRBJ1-1 NA TRBV5-1 CASSYRPMNTEAFF
TRBJ2-5 NA TRBV5-1 CASSLRTGGGETQYF
TRBJ1-5 NA TRBV19 CATAGGVSPQHF
TRBJ1-3 NA TRBV7-2 CASSVRGISGNTIYF
TRBJ2-7 NA TRBV28 CASSLAGGNSYEQYF
TRBJ2-7 NA TRBV14 CASSQDQGGTYEQYF
TRBJ2-5 NA TRBV5-6 CASSLVYGTQYF
TRBJ2-7 few TRBV6-5 CASRASVAGGYEQYF
TRBJ2-1 NA TRBV29-1 CSVEAPSGGSYNEQFF
TRBJ2-1 NA TRBV5-4 CASSLSLAGYNEQFF
TRBJ1-1 once TRBV7-9 CASTVVAGGGDTEAFF
TRBJ2-7 NA TRBV6-5 CASSRQGEYEQYF
TRBJ1-1 NA TRBV9 CASSVRLNTEAFF
TRBJ2-1 once TRBV5-4 CASSPGQGIRGNEQFF
TRBJ2-5 NA TRBV5-6 CASSRLGGNLLEAQYF
TRBJ2-2 NA TRBV5-1 CASSREGGRNTGELFF
TRBJ2-3 NA TRBV4-2 CASSPDFGTDTQYF
TRBJ1-1 NA TRBV2 CASSEWDRGNTEAFF
TRBJ2-3 NA TRBV4-1 CASSQDLAGGPDTQYF
TRBJ1-6 NA TRBV5-1 CASSSGQGDNSPLHF
TRBJ2-5 NA TRBV9 CASSVGRGEYRGEQETQYF
TRBJ1-2 few TRBV7-2 CASSHRLDGYTF
TRBJ1-2 NA TRBV19 CASSTPGGLLPNYGYTF
TRBJ2-5 NA TRBV18 CASSQPTGTQETQYF
TRBJ1-1 NA TRBV5-6 CASSQGRRGRDTEAFF
TRBJ1-1 NA TRBV23-1 CASSQPLKISGTGVMNTEAFF
TRBJ2-1 NA TRBV11-2 CASSSSSGGPDNEQFF
TRBJ1-6 NA TRBV28 CASSFTPESPLHF
TRBJ2-5 NA TRBV2 CASGGQKLKETQYF
TRBJ1-2 NA TRBV7-2 CASSTTGRPGGYGYTF
TRBJ1-5 NA TRBV6-5 CASSYSRGGQPQHF
TRBJ2-3 NA TRBV9 CASSPRGGVREDTQYF
TRBJ1-1 NA TRBV9 CASSQGGGEAFF